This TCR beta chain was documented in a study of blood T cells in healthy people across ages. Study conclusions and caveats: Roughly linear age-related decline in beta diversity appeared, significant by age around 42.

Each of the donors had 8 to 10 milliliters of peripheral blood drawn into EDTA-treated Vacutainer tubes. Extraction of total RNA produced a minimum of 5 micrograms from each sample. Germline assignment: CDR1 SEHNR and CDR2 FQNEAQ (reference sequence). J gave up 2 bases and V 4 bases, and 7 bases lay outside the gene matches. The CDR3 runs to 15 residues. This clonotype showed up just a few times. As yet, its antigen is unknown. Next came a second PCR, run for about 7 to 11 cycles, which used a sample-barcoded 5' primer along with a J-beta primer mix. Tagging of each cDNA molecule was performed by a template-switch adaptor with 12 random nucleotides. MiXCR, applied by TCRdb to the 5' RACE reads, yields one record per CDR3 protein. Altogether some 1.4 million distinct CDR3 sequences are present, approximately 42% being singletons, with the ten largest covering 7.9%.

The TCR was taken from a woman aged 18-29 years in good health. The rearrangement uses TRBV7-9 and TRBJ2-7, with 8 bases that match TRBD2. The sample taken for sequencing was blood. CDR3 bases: TGTGCCAGCAGCTCGGGGGGGACGGACCCCTACGAGCAGTACTTC. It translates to CASSSGGTDPYEQYF. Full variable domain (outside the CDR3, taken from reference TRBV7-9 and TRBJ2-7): DTGVSQNPRHKITKRGQNVTFRCDPISEHNRLYWYRQTLGQGPEFLTYFQNEAQLEKSRLLSDRFSAERPKGSFSTLEIQRTEQGDSAMYLCASSSGGTDPYEQYFGPGTRLTVT.